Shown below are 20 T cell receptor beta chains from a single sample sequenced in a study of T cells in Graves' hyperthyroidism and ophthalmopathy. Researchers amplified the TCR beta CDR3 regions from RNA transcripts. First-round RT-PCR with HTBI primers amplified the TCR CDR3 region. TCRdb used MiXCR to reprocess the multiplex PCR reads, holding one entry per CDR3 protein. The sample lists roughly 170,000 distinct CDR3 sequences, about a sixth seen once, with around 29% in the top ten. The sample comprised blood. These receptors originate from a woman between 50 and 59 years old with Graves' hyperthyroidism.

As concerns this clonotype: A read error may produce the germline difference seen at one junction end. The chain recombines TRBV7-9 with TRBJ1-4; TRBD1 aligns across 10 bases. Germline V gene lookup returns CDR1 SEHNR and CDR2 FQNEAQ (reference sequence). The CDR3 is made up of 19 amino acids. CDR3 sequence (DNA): TGTGCCAGCACCTTAAAACCCGGGACAGGGGAGAGTAGTTTAGAAAAACTGTTTTTT. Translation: CASTLKPGTGESSLEKLFF.

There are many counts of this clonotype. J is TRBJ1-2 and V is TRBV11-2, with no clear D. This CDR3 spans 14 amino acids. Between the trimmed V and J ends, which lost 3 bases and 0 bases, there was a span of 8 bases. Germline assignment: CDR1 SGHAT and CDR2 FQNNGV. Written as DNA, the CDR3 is TGTGCCAGCAGCTTTGTCAGCACTAACTATGGCTACACCTTC. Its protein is CASSFVSTNYGYTF.

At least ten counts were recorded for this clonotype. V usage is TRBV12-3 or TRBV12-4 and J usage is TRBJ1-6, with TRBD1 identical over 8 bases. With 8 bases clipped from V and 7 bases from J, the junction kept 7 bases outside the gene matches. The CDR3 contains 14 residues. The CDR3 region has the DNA TGTGCCAGCTGCTCCGGGACAGGAAATTCACCCCTCCACTTT. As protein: CASCSGTGNSPLHF.

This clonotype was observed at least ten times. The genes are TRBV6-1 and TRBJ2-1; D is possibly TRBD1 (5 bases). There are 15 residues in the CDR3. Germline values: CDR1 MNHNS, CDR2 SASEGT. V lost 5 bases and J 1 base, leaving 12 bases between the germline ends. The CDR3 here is CASSLDRVSYNEQFF. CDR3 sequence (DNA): TGTGCCAGCAGTCTAGACAGAGTTTCCTACAATGAGCAGTTCTTC.

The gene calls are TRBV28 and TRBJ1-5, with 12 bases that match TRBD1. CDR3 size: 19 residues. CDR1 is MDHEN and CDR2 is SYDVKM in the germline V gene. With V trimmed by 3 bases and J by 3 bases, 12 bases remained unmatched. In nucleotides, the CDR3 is TGTGCCAGCAGTTTTCCCGGGACAGGGGGCACCGCTTACAATCAGCCCCAGCATTTT. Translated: CASSFPGTGGTAYNQPQHF.

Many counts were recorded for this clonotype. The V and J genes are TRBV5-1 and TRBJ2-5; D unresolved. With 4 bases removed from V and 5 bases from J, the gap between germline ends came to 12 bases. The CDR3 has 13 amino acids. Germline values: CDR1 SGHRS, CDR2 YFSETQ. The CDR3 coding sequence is TGCGCCAGCAGCACGGGTGAACGGGAGACCCAGTACTTC. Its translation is CASSTGERETQYF.

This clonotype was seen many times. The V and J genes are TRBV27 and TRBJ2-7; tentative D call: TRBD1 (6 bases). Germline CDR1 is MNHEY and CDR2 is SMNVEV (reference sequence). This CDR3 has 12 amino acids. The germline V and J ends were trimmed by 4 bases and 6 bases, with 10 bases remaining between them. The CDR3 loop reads CASSSLGGEQYF. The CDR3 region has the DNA TGTGCCAGCAGTTCATTAGGGGGCGAGCAGTACTTC.

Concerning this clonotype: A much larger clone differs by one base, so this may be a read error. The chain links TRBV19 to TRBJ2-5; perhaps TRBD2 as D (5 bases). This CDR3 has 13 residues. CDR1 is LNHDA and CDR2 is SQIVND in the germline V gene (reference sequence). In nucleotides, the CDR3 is TGTGCCAGTAGGTCGGGGTTCCAAGAGACCCGGTACTTC. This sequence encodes CASRSGFQETRYF.

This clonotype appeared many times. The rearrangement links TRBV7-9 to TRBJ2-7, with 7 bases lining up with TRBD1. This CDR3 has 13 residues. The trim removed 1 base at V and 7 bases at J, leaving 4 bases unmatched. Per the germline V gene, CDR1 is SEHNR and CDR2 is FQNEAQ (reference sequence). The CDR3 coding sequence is TGTGCCAGCAGCTTAGGTGCAGGGGGAGAGCAGTACTTC. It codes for CASSLGAGGEQYF.

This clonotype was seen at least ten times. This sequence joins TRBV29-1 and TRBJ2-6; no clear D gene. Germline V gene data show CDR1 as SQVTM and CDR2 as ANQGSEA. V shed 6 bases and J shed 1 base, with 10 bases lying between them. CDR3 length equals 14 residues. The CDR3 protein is CSVLQQSGANVLTF. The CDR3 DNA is TGCAGCGTCCTACAGCAATCTGGGGCCAACGTCCTGACTTTC.

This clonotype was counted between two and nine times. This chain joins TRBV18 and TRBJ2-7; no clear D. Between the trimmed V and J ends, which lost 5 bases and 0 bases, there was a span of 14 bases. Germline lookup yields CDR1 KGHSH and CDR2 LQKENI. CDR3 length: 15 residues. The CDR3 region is CASSALTVSSYEQYF. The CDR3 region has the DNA TGTGCCAGCTCAGCCCTTACGGTTAGCTCCTACGAGCAGTACTTC.

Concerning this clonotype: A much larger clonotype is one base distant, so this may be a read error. The CDR3 coding sequence is TGTGCCAGCTCACCACCGAAGGGCACTGAAGCTTTCTTT. Its protein is CASSPPKGTEAFF. The chain has TRBV18 and TRBJ1-1; D is uncertain. V lost 0 bases to trimming and J lost 4 bases, with 6 bases between them. Germline loops: CDR1 KGHSH, CDR2 LQKENI. The CDR3 length is 13 residues.

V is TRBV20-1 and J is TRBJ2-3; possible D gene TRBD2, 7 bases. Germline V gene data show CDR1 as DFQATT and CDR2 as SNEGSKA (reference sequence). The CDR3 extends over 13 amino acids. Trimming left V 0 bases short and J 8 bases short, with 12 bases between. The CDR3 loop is CSARDRGGFTQYF. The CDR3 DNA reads TGCAGTGCTAGAGATAGGGGGGGTTTTACGCAGTATTTT.

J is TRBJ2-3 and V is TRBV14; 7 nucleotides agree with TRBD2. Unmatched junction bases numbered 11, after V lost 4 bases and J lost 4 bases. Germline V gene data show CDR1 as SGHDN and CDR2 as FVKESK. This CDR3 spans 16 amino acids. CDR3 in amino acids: CASSPILAVLSDTQYF. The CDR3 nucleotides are TGTGCCAGCAGCCCCATCCTAGCGGTTTTGTCAGATACGCAGTATTTT.

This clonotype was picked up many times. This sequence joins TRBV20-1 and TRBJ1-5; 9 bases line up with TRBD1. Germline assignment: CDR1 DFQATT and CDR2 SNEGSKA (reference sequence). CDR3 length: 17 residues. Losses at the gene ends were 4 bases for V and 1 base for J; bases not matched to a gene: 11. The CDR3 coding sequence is TGCAGTGCTATGATGAACAGGGGGCGCGGGAGCAATCAGCCCCAGCATTTT. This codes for CSAMMNRGRGSNQPQHF.

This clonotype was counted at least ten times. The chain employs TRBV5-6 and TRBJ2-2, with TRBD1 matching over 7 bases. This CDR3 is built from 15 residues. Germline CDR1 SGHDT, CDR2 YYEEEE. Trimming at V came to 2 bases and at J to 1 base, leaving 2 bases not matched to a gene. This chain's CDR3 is CASSFGTVNTGELFF. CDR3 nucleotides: TGTGCCAGCAGCTTCGGGACAGTGAACACCGGGGAGCTGTTTTTT.

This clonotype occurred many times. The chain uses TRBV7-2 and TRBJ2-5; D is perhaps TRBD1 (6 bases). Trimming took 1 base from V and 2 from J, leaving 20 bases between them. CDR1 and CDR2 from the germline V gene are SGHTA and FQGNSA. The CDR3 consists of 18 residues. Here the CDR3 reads CASSLGFLGQQPQETQYF. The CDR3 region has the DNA TGTGCCAGCAGCTTAGGCTTTCTTGGACAGCAACCTCAAGAGACCCAGTACTTC.

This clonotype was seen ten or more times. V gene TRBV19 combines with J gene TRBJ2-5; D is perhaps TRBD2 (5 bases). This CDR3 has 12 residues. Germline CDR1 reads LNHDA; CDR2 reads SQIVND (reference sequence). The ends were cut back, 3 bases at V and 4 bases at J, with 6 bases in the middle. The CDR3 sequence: CASSIRGETQYF. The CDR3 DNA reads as TGTGCCAGTAGTATCCGGGGAGAGACCCAGTACTTC.

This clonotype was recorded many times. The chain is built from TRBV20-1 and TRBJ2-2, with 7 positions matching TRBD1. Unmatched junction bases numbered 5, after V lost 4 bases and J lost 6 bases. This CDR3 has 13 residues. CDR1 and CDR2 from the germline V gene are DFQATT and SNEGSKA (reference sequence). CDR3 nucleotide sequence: TGCAGTGCTACTGACAGGGTGGCCGGGGAGCTGTTTTTT. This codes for CSATDRVAGELFF.

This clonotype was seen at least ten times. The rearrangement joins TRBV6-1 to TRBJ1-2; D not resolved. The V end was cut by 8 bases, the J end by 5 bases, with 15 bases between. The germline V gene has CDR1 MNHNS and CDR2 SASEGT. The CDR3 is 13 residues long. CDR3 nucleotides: TGTGCCAGCCACAAAGGTTGGGGTTATGGCTACACCTTC. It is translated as CASHKGWGYGYTF.